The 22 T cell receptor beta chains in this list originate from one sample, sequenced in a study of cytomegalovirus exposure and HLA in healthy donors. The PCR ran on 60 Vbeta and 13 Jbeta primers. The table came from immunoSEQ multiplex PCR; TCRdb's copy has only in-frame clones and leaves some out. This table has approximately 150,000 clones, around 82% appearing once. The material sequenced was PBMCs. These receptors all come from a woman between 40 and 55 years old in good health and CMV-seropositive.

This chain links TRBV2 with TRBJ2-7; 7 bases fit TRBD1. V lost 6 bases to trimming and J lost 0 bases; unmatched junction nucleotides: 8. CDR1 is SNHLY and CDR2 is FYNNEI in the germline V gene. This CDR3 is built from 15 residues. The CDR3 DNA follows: TGTGCCAGCAGCGTTGCCGGGACAGCCTCCTACGAGCAGTACTTC. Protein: CASSVAGTASYEQYF.

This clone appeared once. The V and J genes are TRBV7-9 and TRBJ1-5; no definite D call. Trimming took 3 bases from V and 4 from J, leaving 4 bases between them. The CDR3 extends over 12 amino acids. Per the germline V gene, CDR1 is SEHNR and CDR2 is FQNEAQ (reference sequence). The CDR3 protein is CASSFRNQPQHF. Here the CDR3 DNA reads TGTGCCAGCAGCTTCCGGAATCAGCCCCAGCATTTT.

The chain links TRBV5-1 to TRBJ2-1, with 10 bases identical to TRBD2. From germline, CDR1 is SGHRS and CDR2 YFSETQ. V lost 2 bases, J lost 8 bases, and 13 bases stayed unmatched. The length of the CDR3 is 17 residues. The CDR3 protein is CASSLRSGRARWDEQFF. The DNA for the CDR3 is TGCGCCAGCAGCTTAAGAAGCGGGAGGGCCCGGTGGGATGAGCAGTTCTTC.

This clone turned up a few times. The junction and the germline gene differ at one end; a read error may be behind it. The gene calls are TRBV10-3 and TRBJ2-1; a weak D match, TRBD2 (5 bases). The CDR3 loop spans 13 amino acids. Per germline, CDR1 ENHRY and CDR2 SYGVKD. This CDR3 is CASSYGLYNEQFF. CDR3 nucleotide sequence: TGTGCCAGCAGTTACGGACTGTACAATGAGCAGTTCTTC.

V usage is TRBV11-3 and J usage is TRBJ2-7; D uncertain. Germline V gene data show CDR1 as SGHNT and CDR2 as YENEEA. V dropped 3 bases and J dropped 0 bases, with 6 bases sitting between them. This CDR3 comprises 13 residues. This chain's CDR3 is CASSFPNSYEQYF. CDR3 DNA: TGTGCCAGCAGCTTCCCTAACTCCTACGAGCAGTACTTC.

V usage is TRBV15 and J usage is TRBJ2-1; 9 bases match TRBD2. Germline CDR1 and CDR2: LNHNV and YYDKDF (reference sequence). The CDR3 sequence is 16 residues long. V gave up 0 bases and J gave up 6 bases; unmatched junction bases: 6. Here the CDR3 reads CATSRDRASGANEQFF. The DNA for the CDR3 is TGTGCCACCAGCAGAGATCGGGCTAGCGGGGCCAATGAGCAGTTCTTC.

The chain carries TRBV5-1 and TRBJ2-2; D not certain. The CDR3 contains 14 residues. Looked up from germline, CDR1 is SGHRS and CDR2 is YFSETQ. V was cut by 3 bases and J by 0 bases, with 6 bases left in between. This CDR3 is CASSWQSNTGELFF. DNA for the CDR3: TGCGCCAGCAGCTGGCAGTCGAACACCGGGGAGCTGTTTTTT.

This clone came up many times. CDR3 bases: TGTGCCAGCAGTTACGAGCTTGAAGCTTTCTTT. Its protein is CASSYELEAFF. J is TRBJ1-1 and V is TRBV6-6; D not resolved. The CDR3 contains 11 residues. Germline values: CDR1 MNHNY, CDR2 SVGAGI (reference sequence). The V end lost 2 bases, the J end lost 7 bases, and 5 bases lay between the germline ends.

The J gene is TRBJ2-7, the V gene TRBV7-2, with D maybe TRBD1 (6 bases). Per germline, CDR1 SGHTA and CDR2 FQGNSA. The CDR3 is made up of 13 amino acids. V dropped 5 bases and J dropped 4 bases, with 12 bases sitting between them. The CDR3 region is CASSQGHRYEQYF. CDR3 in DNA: TGTGCCAGCAGCCAGGGACATCGTTACGAGCAGTACTTC.

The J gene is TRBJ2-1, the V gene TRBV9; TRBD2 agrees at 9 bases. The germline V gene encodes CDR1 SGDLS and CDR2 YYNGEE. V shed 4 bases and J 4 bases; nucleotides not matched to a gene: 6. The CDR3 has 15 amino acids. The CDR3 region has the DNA TGTGCCAGCAGCCCCCCGGGACTAGCATACAATGAGCAGTTCTTC. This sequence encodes CASSPPGLAYNEQFF.

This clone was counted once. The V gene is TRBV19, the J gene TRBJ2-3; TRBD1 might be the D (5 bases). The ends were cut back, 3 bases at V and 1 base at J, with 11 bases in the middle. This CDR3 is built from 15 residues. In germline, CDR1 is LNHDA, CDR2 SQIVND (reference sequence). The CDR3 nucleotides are TGTGCCAGTAGTATCTCGACAGTCGGCACAGATACGCAGTATTTT. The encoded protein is CASSISTVGTDTQYF.

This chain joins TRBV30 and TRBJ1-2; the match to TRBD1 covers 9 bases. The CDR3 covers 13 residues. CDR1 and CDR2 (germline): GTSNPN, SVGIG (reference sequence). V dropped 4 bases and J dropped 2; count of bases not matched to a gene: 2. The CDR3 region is CAWTGQGNYGYTF. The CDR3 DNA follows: TGTGCCTGGACGGGACAGGGAAACTATGGCTACACCTTC.

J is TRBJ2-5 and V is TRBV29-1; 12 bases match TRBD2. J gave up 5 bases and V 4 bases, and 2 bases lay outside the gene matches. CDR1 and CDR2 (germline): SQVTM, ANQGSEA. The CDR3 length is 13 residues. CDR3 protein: CSVGTSGKETQYF. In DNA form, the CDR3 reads TGCAGCGTTGGGACTAGCGGGAAGGAGACCCAGTACTTC.

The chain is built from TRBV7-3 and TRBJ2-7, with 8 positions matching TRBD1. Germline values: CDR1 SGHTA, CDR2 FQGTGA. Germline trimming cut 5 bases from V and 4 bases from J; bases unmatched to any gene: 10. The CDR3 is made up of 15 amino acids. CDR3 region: CASSPKGQGAYEQYF. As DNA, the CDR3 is TGTGCCAGCAGCCCAAAGGGGCAGGGGGCTTACGAGCAGTACTTC.

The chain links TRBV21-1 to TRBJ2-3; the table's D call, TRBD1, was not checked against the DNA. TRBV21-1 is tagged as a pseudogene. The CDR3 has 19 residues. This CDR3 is CASSKALLTPTLPTDTQYF. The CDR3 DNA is TGTGCCAGCAGCAAAGCGCTTTTGACACCGACCTTACCCACAGATACGCAGTATTTT.

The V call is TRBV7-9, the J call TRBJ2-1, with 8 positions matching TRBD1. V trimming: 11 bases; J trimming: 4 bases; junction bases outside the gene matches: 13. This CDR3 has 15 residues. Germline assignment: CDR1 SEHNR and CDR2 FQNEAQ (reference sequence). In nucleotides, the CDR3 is TGTGCCGGAACCACAAGGACAGGGAGATACAATGAGCAGTTCTTC. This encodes CAGTTRTGRYNEQFF.

The CDR3 protein is CASSSGGISKGETQYF. In DNA form, the CDR3 reads TGTGCCAGCAGCTCGGGGGGGATTTCGAAGGGAGAGACCCAGTACTTC. This chain connects TRBV7-2 to TRBJ2-5; 8 bases match TRBD2. From germline, CDR1 is SGHTA and CDR2 FQGNSA. Germline trimming cut 4 bases from V and 4 bases from J; bases unmatched to any gene: 11. This CDR3 has 16 amino acids.

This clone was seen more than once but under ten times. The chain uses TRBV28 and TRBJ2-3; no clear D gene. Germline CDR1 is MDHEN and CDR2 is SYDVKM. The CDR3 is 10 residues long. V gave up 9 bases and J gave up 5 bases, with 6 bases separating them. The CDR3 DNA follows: TGTGCCAGTTGGAGAGATACGCAGTATTTT. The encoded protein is CASWRDTQYF.

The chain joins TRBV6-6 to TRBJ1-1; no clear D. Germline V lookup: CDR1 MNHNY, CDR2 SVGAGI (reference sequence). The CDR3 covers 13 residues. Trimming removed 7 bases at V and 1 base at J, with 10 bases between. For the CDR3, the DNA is TGTGCCAGCATGTATGGGAGGAACACTGAAGCTTTCTTT. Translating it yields CASMYGRNTEAFF.

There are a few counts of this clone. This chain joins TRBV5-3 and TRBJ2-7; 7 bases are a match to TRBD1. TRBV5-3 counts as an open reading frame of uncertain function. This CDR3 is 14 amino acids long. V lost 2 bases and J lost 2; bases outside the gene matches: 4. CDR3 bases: TGTGCCAGAAGCTTCCGGGACAGTACCTACGAGCAGTACTTC. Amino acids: CARSFRDSTYEQYF.

The CDR3 region has the DNA TGCGCCAGCAGCCAAGCGTACAGGGCTAATAACTATGGCTACACCTTC. Translation gives CASSQAYRANNYGYTF. The chain has TRBV4-1 and TRBJ1-2; a weak D match, TRBD1 (6 bases). The ends were cut back, 1 base at V and 1 base at J, with 13 bases in the middle. CDR1 and CDR2 from the germline V gene are MGHRA and YSYEKL. The CDR3 has 16 residues.

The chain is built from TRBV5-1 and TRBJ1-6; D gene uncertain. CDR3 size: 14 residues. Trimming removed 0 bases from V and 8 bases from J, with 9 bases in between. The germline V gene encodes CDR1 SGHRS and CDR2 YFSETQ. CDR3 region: CASSLEVEDSPLHF. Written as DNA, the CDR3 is TGCGCCAGCAGCTTGGAGGTGGAGGATTCACCCCTCCACTTT.